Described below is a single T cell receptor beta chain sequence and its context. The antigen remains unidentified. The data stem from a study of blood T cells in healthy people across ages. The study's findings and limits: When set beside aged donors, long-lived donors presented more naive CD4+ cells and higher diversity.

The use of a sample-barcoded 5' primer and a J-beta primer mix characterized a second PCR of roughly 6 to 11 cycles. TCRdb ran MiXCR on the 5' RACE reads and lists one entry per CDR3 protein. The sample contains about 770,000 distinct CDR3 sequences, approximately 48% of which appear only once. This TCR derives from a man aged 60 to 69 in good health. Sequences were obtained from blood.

The CDR3 loop is CASSLDSGMIGHEQYF. The CDR3 bases are TGCGCCAGCAGCTTGGATTCGGGCATGATCGGCCACGAGCAGTACTTC. The chain uses TRBV5-1 and TRBJ2-5; no firm D call. The better agreement between TRBJ2-7 and the DNA end casts doubt on the J call. The germline V gene encodes CDR1 SGHRS and CDR2 YFSETQ. The CDR3 has 16 amino acids.